This is a list of T cell receptor beta chains from one sample in a study of CD8+ T cells in alopecia areata. Sequencing was performed with immunoSEQ multiplex PCR; in TCRdb, only in-frame clones are kept and a portion is missing. The sample yields roughly 20,000 clones, 60% to 70% seen once. The sample comprised CD4+ Tregs sorted from blood. All receptors derive from a human donor with alopecia areata. Each CDR3 is given with its conserved first and last residue. The D gene is left open where the match is weak. The size field is filled for only some rows; it gives once, few, many or a size class.

clone_size | d_call | j_call | v_call | cdr3_aa | cdr3_nt
medium-sized | - | TRBJ1-5 | TRBV7-2 | CASSLDGGGQPQHF | TGTGCCAGCAGCTTAGATGGGGGCGGTCAGCCCCAGCATTTT
few | TRBD1 | TRBJ1-1 | TRBV11-3 | CASSLTGEAFF | TGTGCCAGCAGCTTGACAGGGGAAGCTTTCTTT
- | - | TRBJ2-7 | TRBV7-2 | CASSPSQGTSYEQYF | TGTGCCAGCAGCCCCAGCCAGGGTACTTCCTACGAGCAGTACTTC
- | - | TRBJ2-7 | TRBV7-2 | CASSPHSRGEQYF | TGTGCCAGCAGCCCCCACTCCCGGGGCGAGCAGTACTTC
- | TRBD2 | TRBJ2-3 | TRBV2 | CASRELAAYTDTQYF | TGTGCCAGCAGAGAACTAGCGGCTTACACAGATACGCAGTATTTT
- | - | TRBJ2-5 | TRBV14 | CASSPYGAVSRETQYF | TGTGCCAGCAGTCCTTACGGGGCGGTTTCGAGGGAGACCCAGTACTTC
- | - | TRBJ1-6 | TRBV30 | CAWSGGGANSPLHF | TGTGCCTGGAGTGGCGGGGGTGCCAATTCACCCCTCCACTTT
few | TRBD2 | TRBJ2-4 | TRBV25-1 | CASSALPGGPNIQYF | TGTGCCAGCAGTGCCCTCCCGGGGGGACCAAACATTCAGTACTTC
- | TRBD1 | TRBJ1-3 | TRBV5-1 | CASRQGAAGNTIYF | TGCGCCAGTCGTCAGGGGGCGGCTGGAAACACCATATATTTT
- | - | TRBJ2-5 | TRBV7-2 | CASSSVGVEETQYF | TGTGCCAGCAGCTCCGTAGGGGTGGAGGAGACCCAGTACTTC
- | - | TRBJ1-1 | TRBV19 | CASSVQHLRENTEAFF | TGTGCCAGTAGTGTTCAGCACCTCCGGGAGAACACTGAAGCTTTCTTT
- | TRBD1 | TRBJ2-3 | TRBV7-9 | CASSTGQGAWDTQYF | TGTGCCAGCAGCACGGGACAGGGGGCGTGGGATACGCAGTATTTT
- | - | TRBJ2-5 | TRBV18 | CASSPASLETQYF | TGTGCCAGCTCACCGGCAAGTCTGGAGACCCAGTACTTC
- | - | TRBJ1-1 | TRBV6-6 | CASSYSGTMNTEAFF | TGTGCCAGCAGTTACTCGGGGACGATGAACACTGAAGCTTTCTTT
- | - | TRBJ2-7 | TRBV9 | CASNLDSQNSEQYF | TGTGCCAGCAATTTGGACAGCCAAAATTCCGAGCAGTACTTC
- | - | TRBJ2-5 | TRBV7-8 | CASSLVWVPGETQYF | TGTGCCAGCAGCTTAGTGTGGGTCCCAGGGGAGACCCAGTACTTC
- | - | TRBJ2-2 | TRBV28 | CASSLGGGGTGELFF | TGTGCCAGCAGCCTTGGGGGGGGCGGCACCGGGGAGCTGTTTTTT
few | - | TRBJ2-6 | TRBV30 | CALHRGANVLTF | TGTGCCCTGCATAGGGGGGCCAACGTCCTGACTTTC
- | TRBD1 | TRBJ2-5 | TRBV23-1 | CASSHRTGETQYF | TGCGCCAGCAGTCACAGGACAGGCGAGACCCAGTACTTC
few | TRBD1 | TRBJ2-7 | TRBV5-4 | CASSSTGQGVYEQYF | TGTGCCAGCAGCTCGACAGGACAGGGGGTCTACGAGCAGTACTTC
- | - | TRBJ1-6 | TRBV7-2 | CASSLSVTNSPLHF | TGTGCCAGCAGCTTAAGCGTAACTAATTCACCCCTCCACTTT
- | TRBD1 | TRBJ2-2 | TRBV28 | CASSRTGGTGELFF | TGTGCCAGCAGCCGGACAGGTGGCACTGGGGAGCTGTTTTTT
- | - | TRBJ2-1 | TRBV18 | CASSSAGAKNEQFF | TGTGCCAGCTCTAGCGCGGGGGCTAAGAATGAGCAGTTCTTC
- | TRBD1 | TRBJ2-5 | TRBV28 | CASSFHPPGQGQETQYF | TGTGCCAGCAGTTTTCACCCCCCGGGACAGGGGCAAGAGACCCAGTACTTC
- | - | TRBJ2-7 | TRBV19 | CASRSGLAGDEQYF | TGTGCCAGTAGGTCGGGACTGGCCGGGGACGAGCAGTACTTC
- | - | TRBJ1-6 | TRBV29-1 | CSARVDSNSPLHF | TGCAGCGCCAGGGTAGATAGCAATTCACCCCTCCACTTT
- | - | TRBJ2-2 | TRBV11-3 | CASSIQGTNTGELFF | TGTGCCAGCAGCATTCAGGGTACGAACACCGGGGAGCTGTTTTTT
few | - | TRBJ2-1 | TRBV7-9 | CASSPQAVVNEQFF | TGTGCCAGCAGCCCCCAAGCGGTGGTGAATGAGCAGTTCTTC
- | TRBD2 | TRBJ2-3 | TRBV14 | CASSLRTSGRTDTQYF | TGTGCCAGCAGCCTACGGACTAGCGGGAGGACAGATACGCAGTATTTT
few | - | TRBJ1-4 | TRBV23-1 | CASSQPLTLSPNEKLFF | TGCGCCAGCAGTCAACCCCTGACCCTCAGCCCTAATGAAAAACTGTTTTTT
few | - | TRBJ2-2 | TRBV6-5 | CASRTVEGITGELFF | TGTGCCAGCAGGACGGTGGAGGGGATCACCGGGGAGCTGTTTTTT
few | - | TRBJ2-7 | TRBV28 | CASSFRSDRKGGGEGNF | TGTGCCAGCAGTTTTCGGTCCGACAGGAAAGGAGGGGGAGAGGGGAACTTC
- | TRBD2 | TRBJ2-5 | TRBV29-1 | CSVVFRTSGPQETQYF | TGCAGCGTTGTTTTTCGGACTAGCGGTCCACAAGAGACCCAGTACTTC
- | TRBD2 | TRBJ2-3 | TRBV7-6 | CASSLARNFAGGPDTQYF | TGTGCCAGCAGCTTAGCGAGGAACTTTGCGGGGGGGCCAGATACGCAGTATTTT
once | - | TRBJ1-5 | TRBV6-5 | CASIRSGGSNQPQHF | TGTGCCAGCATCCGAAGCGGGGGTAGCAATCAGCCCCAGCATTTT
- | - | TRBJ2-1 | TRBV4-3 | CASSQALVPPSLASFNEQFF | TGCGCCAGCAGCCAAGCGTTAGTCCCCCCGAGCCTAGCGAGTTTCAATGAGCAGTTCTTC
- | - | TRBJ2-5 | TRBV11-3 | CASSLWRDSDGAEETQYF | TGTGCCAGCAGCTTATGGAGGGACAGCGACGGGGCCGAAGAGACCCAGTACTTC
once | - | TRBJ1-3 | TRBV5-1 | CASSSGGADAGNTIYF | TGCGCCAGCAGCTCCGGGGGGGCCGATGCTGGAAACACCATATATTTT
- | - | TRBJ2-3 | TRBV7-2 | CASTDPGKLTDTQYF | TGTGCCAGCACCGACCCGGGCAAGCTCACAGATACGCAGTATTTT
- | - | TRBJ2-1 | TRBV9 | CASNPVRGPYNEQFF | TGTGCCAGCAACCCAGTGCGAGGGCCCTACAATGAGCAGTTCTTC
- | - | TRBJ2-7 | TRBV2 | CASSVWQGSYEQYF | TGTGCCAGCAGTGTATGGCAGGGCTCCTACGAGCAGTACTTC
- | TRBD1 | TRBJ2-1 | TRBV7-9 | CASSKGQGAYNEQFF | TGTGCCAGCAGCAAGGGACAGGGGGCGTACAATGAGCAGTTCTTC
- | - | TRBJ2-2 | TRBV5-1 | CASSTNTINTGELFF | TGCGCCAGCAGCACCAATACCATCAACACCGGGGAGCTGTTTTTT
- | - | TRBJ2-7 | TRBV5-5 | CASSLWDEQYF | TGTGCCAGCAGCCTCTGGGACGAGCAGTACTTC
- | - | TRBJ2-5 | TRBV29-1 | CSGGRFQETQYF | TGCAGCGGGGGGCGATTTCAAGAGACCCAGTACTTC
- | - | TRBJ2-2 | TRBV7-2 | CASSKLRGGNTGELFF | TGTGCCAGCAGCAAGCTAAGAGGTGGGAACACCGGGGAGCTGTTTTTT
- | TRBD1 | TRBJ2-5 | TRBV6-6 | CASSYSNRGQETQYF | TGTGCCAGCAGTTACTCGAACAGGGGGCAAGAGACCCAGTACTTC
- | - | TRBJ1-2 | TRBV9 | CASSAQSDGYTF | TGTGCCAGCAGCGCCCAATCCGATGGCTACACCTTC
- | - | TRBJ1-6 | TRBV2 | CASRRTGPFYF | TGTGCCAGCAGGCGGACTGGACCTTTCTACTTT
- | - | TRBJ2-1 | TRBV29-1 | CSALRLGGEQFF | TGCAGCGCCCTCAGACTTGGCGGGGAGCAGTTCTTC
- | - | TRBJ1-1 | TRBV10-3 | CAIKNTGGTEAFF | TGTGCCATCAAGAACACCGGGGGCACTGAAGCTTTCTTT